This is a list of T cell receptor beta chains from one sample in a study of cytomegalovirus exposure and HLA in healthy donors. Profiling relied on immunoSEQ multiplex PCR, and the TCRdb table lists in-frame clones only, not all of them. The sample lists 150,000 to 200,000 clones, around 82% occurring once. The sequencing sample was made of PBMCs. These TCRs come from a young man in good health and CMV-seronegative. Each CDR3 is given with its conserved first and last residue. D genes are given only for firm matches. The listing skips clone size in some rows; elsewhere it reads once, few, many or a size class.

TGTGCCAGTAGTATAGGCGGGAGGTCTAGCACAGATACGCAGTATTTT,CASSIGGRSSTDTQYF,TRBD2,NA,TRBJ2-3,TRBV19
TGTGCCTGGAGTGTACGAGGCAGGGTTTGGGAGCAGTACTTC,CAWSVRGRVWEQYF,NA,once,TRBJ2-7,TRBV30
TGCGCCAGCAGCCCACACGACCTAGCGGGAGCACCCGGGGAGCAGTATTTT,CASSPHDLAGAPGEQYF,TRBD2,NA,TRBJ2-3,TRBV4-3
TGCGCCAGCAGCTTGGCAACGACAGGGGACGAGCAGTACTTC,CASSLATTGDEQYF,TRBD1,NA,TRBJ2-7,TRBV5-1
TGTGCCAGCAGCCCGACAGGGTTCACTGAAGCTTTCTTT,CASSPTGFTEAFF,TRBD1,NA,TRBJ1-1,TRBV6-6
TGTGCTAGCAGCTTAGCCCCGAGCCTAGCGGGCCCCACCGGGGAGCTGTTTTTT,CASSLAPSLAGPTGELFF,TRBD2,once,TRBJ2-2,TRBV7-7
TGTGCCAGCAGCTTAGACTGGGACAGGGGGCCCCTGTGGAAGTCCTACGAGCAGTACTTC,CASSLDWDRGPLWKSYEQYF,TRBD1,NA,TRBJ2-7,TRBV7-8
TGTGCCAGCAGTTTACGGACTAGCGGGAGGGCGGTAGAGACCCAGTACTTC,CASSLRTSGRAVETQYF,TRBD2,NA,TRBJ2-5,TRBV28
TGTGCCAGCAGTTTAGGATACAGGGCAGATACGCAGTATTTT,CASSLGYRADTQYF,NA,NA,TRBJ2-3,TRBV28
TGTGCCAGCAGCGCAGGAGGGGGCGTCTCTGGCTACACCTTC,CASSAGGGVSGYTF,TRBD1,once,TRBJ1-2,TRBV9
TGTGCCAGCAGCCAGACGAGCGGGTTAGAGGCCCAGTACTTC,CASSQTSGLEAQYF,NA,NA,TRBJ2-5,TRBV7-8
TGTGCCAGCAGCTCCCCCATTTTTAGCGGGAGCGCAGATACGCAGTATTTT,CASSSPIFSGSADTQYF,TRBD2,NA,TRBJ2-3,TRBV7-9